This paragraph covers one T cell receptor beta chain sequence. Its antigen has not been determined. No per-base quality is available; no much larger clone lies one base away. Library preparation used the immunoSEQ multiplex PCR assay. For the multiplex PCR, a mixture combining 60 forward primers for TCR Vbeta segments and 13 reverse primers for TCR Jbeta segments was used. Amplification of the CDR3 region of rearranged TCR beta genes was performed with a multiplex PCR assay on genomic DNA. On the Illumina HiSeq System, the amplified TCR beta libraries were sequenced as 87-base-pair reads. Concerning the study's data processing: A later analysis tallied 75 million to 85 million unique TCR beta chains across the 640 or so repertoires, and some 10 million of those chains were shared by two or more donors. Raw reads were error-corrected and collapsed into unique sequences with a nearest-neighbor algorithm that merged closely related sequences to remove PCR and sequencing errors. CDR3 sequences were aligned to IMGT reference sequences to assign V, D and J gene segments. Each retained sequence needed at least a six-nucleotide match to both a V gene segment and a J gene segment. Rearrangements were classified as productive when the CDR3 lacked stop codons and remained in frame with V and J, and all other rearrangements were classified as non-productive. CDR3 was defined according to IMGT convention as the region running from the second conserved V-encoded cysteine to the conserved J-encoded phenylalanine. The earlier analysis of fewer than 750 of the donors excluded sequences that lacked an unambiguous match to a single V gene segment. An earlier analysis of just under 600 of the donors called V segments functional above 56.7% productive rearrangements and segregating when the between-donor standard deviation exceeded 5%. A statistical classification framework was built to diagnose cytomegalovirus status from the catalog of TCR beta chain sequences. In a later analysis, TCR nucleotide sequences were compared against IMGT/GENE-DB human TR gene sequences so that V and J genes could be assigned. Using the TCRdist pipeline, a later analysis assigned CDR3 sequences along with most-parsimonious VDJ recombination scenarios. A later analysis defined each TCR beta chain by its CDR3 amino acid sequence plus V-gene family, and excluded reads lacking a unique V-gene family. A later analysis removed 550 to 650 highly shared, low-generation-probability nucleotide sequences to deal with suspected cross-contamination and a sequencing artifact. A later analysis calculated a clonal expansion index for each public chain from normalized within-repertoire ranks of inferred template counts. In a later analysis, generation probabilities were computed using a VDJ recombination model fitted to out-of-frame rearrangements, and the results were checked against IGoR. In a later analysis, TCR-TCR, TCR-HLA and TCR-CMV co-occurrence was scored with hypergeometric tests, and a repertoire-size bias correction was applied to TCR pairs. A later analysis estimated false discovery rates by permuting HLA or CMV assignments 20 times. In a later analysis, co-occurring TCRs were grouped using DBSCAN, with TCRdist sequence similarity added in when clustering inside HLA-allele-positive subsets. Repertoires with fewer than 30,000 or more than 120,000 public chains were left out of co-occurrence clustering, as were a handful of repertoires with anomalous nucleotide sharing. TCRdb's version of the immuneACCESS table is confined to in-frame rearrangements and falls short of the full clone set. An unresolved V gene accounts for under half of the shortfall where checked; the remainder is of unknown origin. V, J and clone size derive from that table, while D and trimming were established from the DNA sequence. This sample lists roughly 170,000 clones; 84% were detected once. The ten largest make up approximately 1.2% of the sample.

The data were taken from a study of cytomegalovirus exposure and HLA in healthy donors (dated by TCRdb to the late 2010s). Background for the entire study: An earlier analysis of fewer than 750 of the donors reported around 280 Gb of sequence data and around 100 million unique TCR beta sequences obtained from 150 million to 200 million T cells. Roughly 300 gigabases of sequencing data and around 85 million unique TCR sequences made up an early release that covered around 640 HLA-typed donors. Of the approximately 370 genotyped donors, 75% to 85% were placed in the genetic ancestry cluster associated with self-reported Caucasian donors. The study was designed to test whether signatures of past pathogen exposure could be identified by cataloging public T cell receptors. The study used immunosequencing to profile the T cell repertoires of several hundred subjects and linked those repertoires to cytomegalovirus serostatus. In addition to the first cohort of 650 to 800 subjects, a separate validation cohort of about 120 different subjects was used. High-throughput TCR immunosequencing, statistical association of individual TCRs with disease status, and machine learning were combined to predict cytomegalovirus infection status. To study patterns of TCR occurrence, a later analysis re-analyzed previously published TCR beta repertoires from more than 550 donors and added high-resolution HLA genotyping. Rather than using new phenotypic data, the later analysis identified candidate immune exposures from TCR beta sequences and from how often those sequences occurred across donors. To decide whether each TCR beta V gene segment behaved as functional or pseudogenic, an earlier analysis of some 600 of the donors relied on high-throughput TCR beta sequencing. Alongside the repertoire data, information on donor age, sex, ethnicity and CMV serostatus was compiled. Genome-wide SNP genotypes for about three fifths of the roughly 670 donors were used in a later genetic analysis, which treated that subset as a discovery cohort. Every repertoire in the discovery cohort had been generated on one and the same sequencing platform. Both class I and class II loci were covered by HLA typing, at four-digit resolution. The number of typed donors differed by locus: 629-630 for A, B, C, DRB1 and DQB1; 500 to 550 for DQA1; 606 for DPA1; and 400 to 480 for DPB1. Roughly 5 DR-DQ haplotypes were handled as single units for association and clustering because linkage in the cohort was strong. Among roughly 400 genotyped donors of the cohort, an average of around 220,000 unique TCR beta nucleotide sequences was sequenced per donor, of which about 19% were non-productive. Overall study outcomes, separate from this receptor: In an earlier analysis of approximately 590 of the donors, most TCR beta V segments appeared in productive rearrangements about 90% or about 30% of the time, broadly matching IMGT annotations. A further reported finding was that TCR beta sequences accurately predicted the HLA-A and HLA-B alleles for most subjects in the first cohort. A later genetic analysis reported fewer N-insertions in productive TCRs among donors in an Asian-associated ancestry cluster than the roughly 670-donor mean. Immune exposure information for the cohort was limited to CMV serostatus. Across donors, most TCR sequences were observed very rarely, whereas some public TCRs were present in many individuals. The earlier analysis of approximately 540 of the donors excluded over 15 rarely observed V segments, including chromosome 9 orphons, because counts were too low. In a later analysis, some 18,000 TCR beta sequences were associated with specific HLA alleles at a false discovery rate of 0.05. V-gene and J-gene trimming of TCR beta chains was associated with a missense DCLRE1C variant in a later genetic analysis, and the association was replicated in an independent cohort. The presence/absence analyses assumed that sequencing depth was roughly uniform across donors, and that assumption may not be true. The study listed 164 TCR beta chains as associated with cytomegalovirus. This cohort had only TCR beta chains sequenced, and the lack of alpha or paired-chain data limited which features could be detected. A group of highly shared sequence variants was considered likely to be a technical artifact of the sequencing pipeline. Because HLA typing was unavailable for some donors at each locus, only the typed subset was used in association tests. In a later analysis, several top co-occurrence clusters were reported to appear linked to parvovirus B19, influenza, CMV and Epstein-Barr virus. The classifier was reported to diagnose cytomegalovirus status with high specificity and sensitivity in both the original cohort and the validation cohort. Most CMV-associated TCR beta chains appeared to be HLA-restricted in a later analysis, and the HLA associations seemed to be driven largely by CMV exposure. Some IMGT-functional V segments, including TRBV6-2 and TRBV6-3, could not be distinguished by the 87-base-pair reads and were therefore excluded. Assigning TCR associations to individual alleles was difficult when HLA alleles, especially DR and DQ, strongly co-occurred. In vitro tests confirmed that a few of the cytomegalovirus-associated TCR beta chains recognize cytomegalovirus antigens. A later analysis found that HLA-associated TCR beta chains were more clonally expanded and had lower generation probabilities than equally common non-associated chains. A later analysis found that TCR association rates varied across HLA loci, with DRB1 alleles showing the most associated TCRs and HLA-C alleles the fewest. Correlated functional status among segregating V segments might reflect linkage disequilibrium, but an unknown experimental factor could not be ruled out. It was suggested by the authors that the approach could potentially be generalized to other disease states and immunological phenotypes.

The CDR3 sequence holds 14 residues, the cysteine and phenylalanine included. Kept here is only the CDR3 DNA, which spans 42 bases and is read in frame from base 1. CDR1 and CDR2 (SGHNT, YYREEE) derive from the germline V gene (reference sequence). The junction carries 9 bases between V and J, which are trimmed by 0 bases and 3 bases respectively. The cohort comprised some 730 healthy bone marrow donors. At the time of sampling, every cohort member was nominally healthy, though immune exposures that went unrecorded were likely present. The donor tested CMV seropositive, placing the donor among the 290 or so seropositive members of the cohort. A peripheral blood sample was provided by each donor, and peripheral blood mononuclear cells were used for TCR beta sequencing. The Qiagen DNeasy Blood Extraction Kit was used to extract genomic DNA from the blood cell samples.

The clonotype originates from a girl aged 2-10 years in good health and CMV-seropositive. The chain is assembled from TRBV5-4 and TRBJ1-1, with the identity of the D gene unclear. Sequencing used PBMCs. The CDR3 is CASSLVNTYTEAFF. The bases read TGTGCCAGCAGCTTGGTGAACACATACACTGAAGCTTTCTTT. Reference TRBV5-4 and TRBJ1-1 proteins supply the regions before and after the CDR3; the full variable domain is: ETGVTQSPTHLIKTRGQQVTLRCSSQSGHNTVSWYQQALGQGPQFIFQYYREEENGRGNFPPRFSGLQFPNYSSELNVNALELDDSALYLCASSLVNTYTEAFFGQGTRLTVV.